Below, 3 T cell receptor beta chains from the same sample are listed, as sequenced in a study of blood T cell repertoires in COVID-19. Method: immunoSEQ multiplex PCR; TCRdb's copy keeps in-frame clones and lacks some. The data show around 72,000 clones, 80% to 95% seen once. The specimen was peripheral blood. These receptors all stem from a human donor with active COVID-19. The donor label of this sample is uncertain.

This sequence joins TRBV5-6 and TRBJ2-1; 9 bases agree with TRBD2. V lost 3 bases to trimming and J lost 5 bases; unmatched junction nucleotides: 3. The CDR3 spans 14 residues. CDR1 and CDR2 from the germline V gene are SGHDT and YYEEEE. CDR3 residues: CASSWREGNNEQFF. In DNA form, the CDR3 reads TGTGCCAGCAGCTGGCGGGAGGGGAACAATGAGCAGTTCTTC.

CDR3 residues: CASSLGTGGNQPQHF. CDR3 sequence (DNA): TGTGCCAGCTCACTGGGGACAGGGGGAAATCAGCCCCAGCATTTT. This sequence joins TRBV18 and TRBJ1-5; 11 nucleotides agree with TRBD1. V lost 4 bases, J lost 4 bases, and 3 bases stayed unmatched. The CDR3 spans 15 residues. Per the germline V gene, CDR1 is KGHSH and CDR2 is LQKENI.

The chain joins TRBV4-1 to TRBJ2-5; 8 nucleotides align to TRBD2. The CDR3 has 16 amino acids. With V trimmed by 6 bases and J by 0 bases, 9 bases remained unmatched. The germline V gene has CDR1 MGHRA and CDR2 YSYEKL. The CDR3 sequence is CASRRTSGAYQETQYF. For the CDR3, the DNA is TGCGCCAGCAGACGAACTAGCGGAGCGTACCAAGAGACCCAGTACTTC.